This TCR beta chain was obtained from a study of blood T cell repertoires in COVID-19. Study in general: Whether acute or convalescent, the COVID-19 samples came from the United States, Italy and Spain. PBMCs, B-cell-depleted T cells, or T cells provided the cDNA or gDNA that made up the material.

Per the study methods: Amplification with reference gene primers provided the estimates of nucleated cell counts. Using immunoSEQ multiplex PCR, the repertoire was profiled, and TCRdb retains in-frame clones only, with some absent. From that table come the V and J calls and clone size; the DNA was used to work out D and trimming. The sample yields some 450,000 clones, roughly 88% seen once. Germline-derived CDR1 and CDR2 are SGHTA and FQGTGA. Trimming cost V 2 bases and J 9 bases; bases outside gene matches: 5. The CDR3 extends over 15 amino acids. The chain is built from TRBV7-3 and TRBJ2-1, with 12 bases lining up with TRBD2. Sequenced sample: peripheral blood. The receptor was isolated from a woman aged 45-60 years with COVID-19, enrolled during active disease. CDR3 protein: CASSLLAGGQSEQFF. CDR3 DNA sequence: TGTGCCAGCAGCTTACTAGCGGGGGGGCAAAGTGAGCAGTTCTTC.